Presented here are 14 T cell receptor beta chains from one specimen sequenced in a study of T cell responses to AZD1222 COVID-19 vaccine (dated by TCRdb to the early 2020s). The time point label, as the study defines it: about 28 days (+/-7) after the second vaccine dose. Libraries were prepared through the immunoSEQ multiplex PCR assay. TCRdb limited this immuneACCESS table to in-frame rearrangements with V and J called. A share of clones is missing; checked studies link under half to unresolved V genes, and the rest is unexplained. This sample has fewer than 120,000 clones in its table, and roughly 90% of those were observed once. The top ten hold over 12% of the sample. The material was peripheral blood, obtained 28 days after the second AZD1222 dose. The receptor set was obtained from an adult who received the AZD1222 COVID-19 vaccine.

This rearrangement joins TRBV27 to TRBJ2-5; unclear D gene. The CDR3 totals 13 residues. CDR1 and CDR2 from the germline V gene are MNHEY and SMNVEV (reference sequence). Trimming pared 2 bases from V and 7 bases from J, leaving 11 bases between. The CDR3 protein is CASSLGWLGTQYF. The DNA for the CDR3 is TGTGCCAGCAGTTTAGGGTGGTTAGGGACCCAGTACTTC.

The genes are TRBV19 and TRBJ1-1, with TRBD1 matching over 7 bases. The CDR3 covers 14 residues. The ends lost 5 bases at V and 6 bases at J; junction bases unmatched: 9. Per germline, CDR1 LNHDA and CDR2 SQIVND (reference sequence). CDR3 region: CASSSDRAVAEAFF. In DNA, the CDR3 is TGTGCCAGTAGTTCAGACAGGGCCGTAGCTGAAGCTTTCTTT.

This clone has only a few counts. The chain links TRBV2 to TRBJ1-2; tentative D call: TRBD1 (6 bases). Germline loops: CDR1 SNHLY, CDR2 FYNNEI. The CDR3 is 14 residues long. Between the trimmed V and J ends, which lost 3 bases and 1 base, there was a span of 9 bases. The CDR3, as DNA: TGTGCCAGCAGTGATGCCAGGGGTAACTATGGCTACACCTTC. Protein sequence: CASSDARGNYGYTF.

The chain links TRBV7-9 to TRBJ2-7; possibly TRBD1 for D (5 bases). The CDR3 is 15 residues long. With 4 bases removed from V and 0 bases from J, the gap between germline ends came to 13 bases. Germline CDR1 reads SEHNR; CDR2 reads FQNEAQ (reference sequence). The CDR3 DNA sequence: TGTGCCAGCAGCTCTACGAACAGGAGCTCCTACGAGCAGTACTTC. As protein: CASSSTNRSSYEQYF.

This chain links TRBV4-1 with TRBJ2-7, with 7 positions matching TRBD2. The CDR3 totals 14 residues. Germline V gives CDR1 MGHRA, CDR2 YSYEKL. V lost 0 bases, J lost 3 bases, and 2 bases stayed unmatched. The CDR3 sequence is CASSQDPGGYEQYF. The DNA for the CDR3 is TGCGCCAGCAGCCAAGATCCGGGGGGCTACGAGCAGTACTTC.

The V call is TRBV3-1 (or the pseudogene TRBV3-2), the J call TRBJ1-2; unclear D gene. Trimming stripped 5 bases from V and 7 bases from J, with 20 bases between. The CDR3 is made up of 15 amino acids. The V gene's germline CDR1 is LGHDT and CDR2 YNNKEL (reference sequence). The CDR3 reads CASSFLYPGSGGYTF. Here the CDR3 DNA reads TGTGCCAGCAGCTTCCTATATCCGGGTTCTGGTGGCTACACCTTC.

The chain joins TRBV30 to TRBJ2-1; the match to TRBD2 covers 7 bases. Germline loops: CDR1 GTSNPN, CDR2 SVGIG (reference sequence). Trimming took 2 bases from V and 7 from J; bases not matched to a gene: 11. The CDR3 length is 15 residues. The CDR3 bases are TGTGCCTGGAGTACATCCACGACTAGCTTTAATGAGCAGTTCTTC. Translation gives CAWSTSTTSFNEQFF.

This rearrangement joins TRBV5-6 to TRBJ2-7; no clear D gene. CDR1 is SGHDT and CDR2 is YYEEEE in the germline V gene. The CDR3 is 12 amino acids. With 0 bases removed from V and 3 bases from J, the gap between germline ends came to 4 bases. In nucleotides, the CDR3 is TGTGCCAGCAGCTTGGGGGTCTACGAGCAGTACTTC. Translated: CASSLGVYEQYF.

The chain carries TRBV5-1 and TRBJ1-2, with D possibly being TRBD1 (5 bases). Germline V gene sequence: CDR1 SGHRS, CDR2 YFSETQ. The CDR3 runs to 16 residues. V was clipped by 3 bases and J by 5 bases, with 20 bases between them. CDR3 sequence (DNA): TGCGCCAGCAGCTCCTACAGTATCGGGGGAGGATATGGCTACACCTTC. This sequence encodes CASSSYSIGGGYGYTF.

The chain couples TRBV27 to TRBJ2-7, with TRBD1 matching over 9 bases. V lost 6 bases to trimming and J lost 4 bases; unmatched junction nucleotides: 10. The CDR3 is 15 residues long. The germline gives CDR1 MNHEY, CDR2 SMNVEV (reference sequence). This CDR3 reads CASSLAGTGFYEQYF. As DNA, the CDR3 is TGTGCCAGCAGCTTAGCCGGGACAGGGTTTTACGAGCAGTACTTC.

In its sample, this clone was seen once. The J gene is TRBJ2-7, the V gene TRBV6-5; no reliable D call. The CDR3 loop spans 13 amino acids. Trimming took off 7 bases at V and 0 bases at J, with 10 bases between the two ends. Germline V gives CDR1 MNHEY, CDR2 SVGAGI. CDR3 sequence: CASNIYFSYEQYF. CDR3 coding DNA: TGTGCCAGCAATATCTACTTCTCCTACGAGCAGTACTTC.

The chain has TRBV27 and TRBJ1-6; 7 bases fit TRBD1. CDR3 size: 16 residues. The trim removed 6 bases at V and 5 bases at J, leaving 10 bases unmatched. The germline V gene encodes CDR1 MNHEY and CDR2 SMNVEV (reference sequence). CDR3 loop: CASSLQGLLNNSPLHF. CDR3 DNA sequence: TGTGCCAGCAGCCTACAGGGGCTTCTCAATAATTCACCCCTCCACTTT.

This chain uses TRBV18 with TRBJ1-1, with D uncertain. V dropped 4 bases and J dropped 1 base, with 4 bases sitting between them. The CDR3 extends over 12 amino acids. CDR1 is KGHSH, CDR2 LQKENI, per germline. This CDR3 reads CASSLPNTEAFF. In nucleotides, the CDR3 is TGTGCCAGCTCACTCCCGAACACTGAAGCTTTCTTT.

This chain connects TRBV14 to TRBJ1-3; a possible D gene is TRBD1 (5 bases). Trimming took off 0 bases at V and 5 bases at J, with 11 bases between the two ends. Per germline, CDR1 SGHDN and CDR2 FVKESK. CDR3 length: 15 residues. DNA of the CDR3: TGTGCCAGCAGCCAAGAAAGGGGTCTACGAAACACCATATATTTT. Translated, it gives CASSQERGLRNTIYF.